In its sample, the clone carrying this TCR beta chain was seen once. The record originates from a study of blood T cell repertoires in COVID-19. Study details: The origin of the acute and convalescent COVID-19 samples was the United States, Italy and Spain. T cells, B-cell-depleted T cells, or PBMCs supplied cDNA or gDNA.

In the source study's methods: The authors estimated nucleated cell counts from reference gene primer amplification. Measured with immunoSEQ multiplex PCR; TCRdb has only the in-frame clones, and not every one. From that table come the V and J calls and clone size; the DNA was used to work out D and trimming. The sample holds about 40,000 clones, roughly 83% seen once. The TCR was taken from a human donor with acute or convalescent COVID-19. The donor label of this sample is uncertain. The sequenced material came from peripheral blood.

The CDR3 reads CASSESSGHSYEQYF. DNA of the CDR3: TGTGCCAGCAGTGAGTCTAGCGGGCATAGTTACGAGCAGTACTTC. V is TRBV6-1 and J is TRBJ2-7, with TRBD2 identical over 8 bases. Germline CDR1 MNHNS, CDR2 SASEGT. V was clipped by 3 bases and J by 4 bases; unmatched bases: 8. This CDR3 is built from 15 residues.